The T cell receptor beta chain under discussion was sequenced for a study of T-cell reconstitution after alpha-beta-depleted transplantation in children. In its sample, this clonotype was seen a few times. Looked up from germline, CDR1 is SGHTA and CDR2 is FQGNSA. V lost 1 base and J lost 1, with 8 bases in between. The length of the CDR3 is 16 residues. Researchers prepared the TCRbeta library using unique molecular identifiers, the study reports. MiXCR, applied by TCRdb to the PCR reads, yields one record per CDR3 protein. The repertoire holds around 45,000 distinct CDR3 sequences, with around 53% as singletons.

The chain is built from TRBV7-2 and TRBJ2-6; maybe TRBD2 (6 bases). The receptor comes from a boy younger than two with SCID, due to receive a stem cell transplant. Source: peripheral blood, taken before TCRalphabeta/CD19-depleted stem cell transplant. CDR3 sequence reads: CASSLVRGSGANVLTF. The DNA of the CDR3 is TGTGCCAGCAGCTTAGTTCGGGGGTCTGGGGCCAACGTCCTGACTTTC.